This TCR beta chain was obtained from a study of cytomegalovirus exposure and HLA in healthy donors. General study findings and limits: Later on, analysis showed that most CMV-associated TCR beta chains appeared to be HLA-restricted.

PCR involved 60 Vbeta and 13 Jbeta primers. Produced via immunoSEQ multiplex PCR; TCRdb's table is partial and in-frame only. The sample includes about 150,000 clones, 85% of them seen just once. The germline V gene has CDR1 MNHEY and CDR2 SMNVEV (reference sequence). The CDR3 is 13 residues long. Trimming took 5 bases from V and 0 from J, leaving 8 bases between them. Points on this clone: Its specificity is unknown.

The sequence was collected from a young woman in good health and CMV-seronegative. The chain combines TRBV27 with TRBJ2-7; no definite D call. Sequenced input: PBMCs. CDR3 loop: CASSPESSYEQYF. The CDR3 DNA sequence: TGTGCCAGCAGTCCTGAGAGCTCCTACGAGCAGTACTTC.